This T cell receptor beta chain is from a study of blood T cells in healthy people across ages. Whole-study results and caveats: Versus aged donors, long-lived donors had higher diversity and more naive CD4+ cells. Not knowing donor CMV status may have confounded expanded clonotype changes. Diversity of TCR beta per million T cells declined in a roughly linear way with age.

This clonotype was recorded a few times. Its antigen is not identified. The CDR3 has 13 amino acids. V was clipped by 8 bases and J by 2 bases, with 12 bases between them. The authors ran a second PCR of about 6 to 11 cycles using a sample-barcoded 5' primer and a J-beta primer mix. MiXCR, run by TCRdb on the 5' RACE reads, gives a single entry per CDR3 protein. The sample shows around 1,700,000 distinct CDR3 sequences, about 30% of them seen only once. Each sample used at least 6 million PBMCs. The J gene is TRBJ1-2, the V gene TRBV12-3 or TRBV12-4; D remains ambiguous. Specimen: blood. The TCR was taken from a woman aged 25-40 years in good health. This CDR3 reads CASGQQLNYGYTF. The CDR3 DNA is TGTGCCAGCGGTCAACAGCTGAACTATGGCTACACCTTC.